This entry features one T cell receptor beta chain sequence. The sample comes from a study of blood T cell repertoires in COVID-19. Study as a whole: Donors in the United States, Italy and Spain gave samples during acute or convalescent COVID-19.

Produced via immunoSEQ multiplex PCR; TCRdb's table is partial and in-frame only. The sample has about 260,000 clones; approximately 88% are singletons. The CDR3 totals 15 residues. Germline V gene sequence: CDR1 KGHDR, CDR2 SFDVKD. V lost 3 bases and J lost 6; bases outside the gene matches: 4. One Seattle source followed patients from active infection through their disease course. The clonotype originates from a woman aged 70 to 79 with COVID-19, enrolled during active disease. The rearrangement uses TRBV24-1 and TRBJ1-5; 10 bases are shared with TRBD1. Sequencing input: peripheral blood. This CDR3 is CATSDRGQGIQPQHF. The CDR3 DNA sequence: TGTGCCACCAGTGATCGGGGACAGGGGATTCAGCCCCAGCATTTT.